This TCR beta chain stems from a study of blood T cell repertoires in COVID-19. The V and J ends lost 4 bases and 8 bases respectively, with 10 bases between them. This CDR3 region has 13 residues. Looked up from germline, CDR1 is SGHRS and CDR2 is YFSETQ. Profiled with immunoSEQ multiplex PCR; TCRdb holds only in-frame clones, not every one. The sample shows roughly 150,000 clones, roughly 85% of them seen only once. This TCR was sampled from an older woman with COVID-19, enrolled during active disease. V and J are TRBV5-1 and TRBJ1-6; weak D call: TRBD1 (6 bases). The sequencing input was peripheral blood. CDR3 DNA: TGCGCCAGCAGCGTGTCAGGGGATTCACCCCTCCACTTT. It translates to CASSVSGDSPLHF.